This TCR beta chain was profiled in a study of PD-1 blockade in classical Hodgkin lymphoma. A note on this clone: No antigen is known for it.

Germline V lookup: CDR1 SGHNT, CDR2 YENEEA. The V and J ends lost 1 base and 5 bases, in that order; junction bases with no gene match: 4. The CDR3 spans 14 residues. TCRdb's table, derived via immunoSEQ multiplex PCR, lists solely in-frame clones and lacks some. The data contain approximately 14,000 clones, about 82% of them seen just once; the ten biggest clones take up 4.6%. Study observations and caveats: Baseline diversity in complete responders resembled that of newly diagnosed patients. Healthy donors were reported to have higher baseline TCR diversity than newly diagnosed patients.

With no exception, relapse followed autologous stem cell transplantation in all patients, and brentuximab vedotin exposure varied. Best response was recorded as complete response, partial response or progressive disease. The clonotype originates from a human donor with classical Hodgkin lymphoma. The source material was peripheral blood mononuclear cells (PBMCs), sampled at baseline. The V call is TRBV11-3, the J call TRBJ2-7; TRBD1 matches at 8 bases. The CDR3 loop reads CASSLGPDRDEQYF. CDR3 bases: TGTGCCAGCAGCTTAGGCCCGGACAGGGACGAGCAGTACTTC.